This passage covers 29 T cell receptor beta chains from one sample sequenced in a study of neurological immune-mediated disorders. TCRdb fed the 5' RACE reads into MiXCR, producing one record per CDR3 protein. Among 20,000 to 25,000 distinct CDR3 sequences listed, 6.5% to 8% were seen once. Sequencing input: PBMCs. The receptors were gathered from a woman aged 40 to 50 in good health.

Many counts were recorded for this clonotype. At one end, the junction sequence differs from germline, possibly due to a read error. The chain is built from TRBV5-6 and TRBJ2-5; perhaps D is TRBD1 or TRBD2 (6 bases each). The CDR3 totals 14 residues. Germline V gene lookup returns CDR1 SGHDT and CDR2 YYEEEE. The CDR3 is CASSLAGAQGTQYF. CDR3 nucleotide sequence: TGTGCCAGCAGCTTGGCGGGGGCTCAAGGGACCCAGTACTTC.

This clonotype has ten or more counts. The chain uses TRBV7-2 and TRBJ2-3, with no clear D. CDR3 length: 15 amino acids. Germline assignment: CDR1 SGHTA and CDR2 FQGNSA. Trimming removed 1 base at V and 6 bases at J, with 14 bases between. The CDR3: CASSLGGTITDTQYF. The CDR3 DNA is TGTGCCAGCAGCTTAGGCGGTACTATAACTGATACGCAGTATTTT. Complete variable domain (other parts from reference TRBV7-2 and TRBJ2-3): GAGVSQSPSNKVTEKGKDVELRCDPISGHTALYWYRQSLGQGLEFLIYFQGNSAPDKSGLPSDRFSAERTGGSVSTLTIQRTQQEDSAVYLCASSLGGTITDTQYFGPGTRLTVL.

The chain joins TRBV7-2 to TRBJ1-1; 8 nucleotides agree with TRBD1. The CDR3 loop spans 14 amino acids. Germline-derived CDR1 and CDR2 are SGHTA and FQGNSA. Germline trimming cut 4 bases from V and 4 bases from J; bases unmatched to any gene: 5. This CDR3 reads CASSSQGAVTEAFF. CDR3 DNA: TGTGCCAGCAGCTCCCAGGGGGCGGTCACTGAAGCTTTCTTT.

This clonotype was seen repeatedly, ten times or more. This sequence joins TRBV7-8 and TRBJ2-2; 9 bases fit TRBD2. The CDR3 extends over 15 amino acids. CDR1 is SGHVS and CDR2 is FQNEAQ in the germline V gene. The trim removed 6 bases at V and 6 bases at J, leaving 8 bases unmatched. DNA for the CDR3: TGTGCCAGCAGTCCTTTTAGCGGGAGCGCCGGGGAGCTGTTTTTT. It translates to CASSPFSGSAGELFF.

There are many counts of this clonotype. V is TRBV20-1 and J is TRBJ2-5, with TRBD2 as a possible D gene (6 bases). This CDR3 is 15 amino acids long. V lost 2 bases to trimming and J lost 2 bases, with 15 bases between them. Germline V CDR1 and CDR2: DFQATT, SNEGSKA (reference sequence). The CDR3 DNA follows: TGCAGTGCTAGAAACTTCGAGGAGGGGCAAGAGACCCAGTACTTC. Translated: CSARNFEEGQETQYF.

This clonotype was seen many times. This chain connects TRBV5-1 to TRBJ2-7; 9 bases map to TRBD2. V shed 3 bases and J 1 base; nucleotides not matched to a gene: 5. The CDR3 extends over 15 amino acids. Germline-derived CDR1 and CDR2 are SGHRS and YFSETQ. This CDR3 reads CASSSGLALSYEQYF. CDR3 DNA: TGCGCCAGCAGCTCTGGACTAGCGCTTTCCTACGAGCAGTACTTC.

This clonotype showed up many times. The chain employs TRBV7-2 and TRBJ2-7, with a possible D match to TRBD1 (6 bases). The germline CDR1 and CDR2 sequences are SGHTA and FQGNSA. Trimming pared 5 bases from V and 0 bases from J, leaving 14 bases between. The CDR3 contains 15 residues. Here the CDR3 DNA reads TGTGCCAGCAGCGCTCGACAGGCTTCCTCCTACGAGCAGTACTTC. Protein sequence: CASSARQASSYEQYF.

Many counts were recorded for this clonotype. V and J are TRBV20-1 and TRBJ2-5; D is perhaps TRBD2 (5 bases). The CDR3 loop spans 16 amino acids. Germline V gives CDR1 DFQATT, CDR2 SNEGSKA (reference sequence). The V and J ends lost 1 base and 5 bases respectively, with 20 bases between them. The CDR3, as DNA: TGCAGTGCTAGAGGACTTTCTCCAGCGCCGGGGGAGACCCAGTACTTC. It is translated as CSARGLSPAPGETQYF.

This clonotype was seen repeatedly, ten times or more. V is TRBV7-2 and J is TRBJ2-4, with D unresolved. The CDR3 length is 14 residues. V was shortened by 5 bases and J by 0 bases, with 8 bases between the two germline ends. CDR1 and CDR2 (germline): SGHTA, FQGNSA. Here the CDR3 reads CASSPEQAKNIQYF. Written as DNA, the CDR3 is TGTGCCAGCAGCCCCGAGCAAGCCAAAAACATTCAGTACTTC.

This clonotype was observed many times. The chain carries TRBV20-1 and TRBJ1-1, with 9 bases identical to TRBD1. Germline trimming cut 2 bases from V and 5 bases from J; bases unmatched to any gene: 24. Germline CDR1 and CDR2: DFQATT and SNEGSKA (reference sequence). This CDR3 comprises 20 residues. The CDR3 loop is CSARPAPGQGPAGGRTEAFF. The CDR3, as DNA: TGCAGTGCTAGACCCGCCCCGGGACAGGGTCCCGCTGGGGGACGGACTGAAGCTTTCTTT.

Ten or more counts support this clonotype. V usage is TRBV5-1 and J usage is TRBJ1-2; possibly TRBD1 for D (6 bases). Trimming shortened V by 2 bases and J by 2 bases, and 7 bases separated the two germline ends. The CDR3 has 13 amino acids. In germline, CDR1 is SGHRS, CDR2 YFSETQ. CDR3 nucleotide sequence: TGCGCCAGCAGCTTTGGGGGCAACTATGGCTACACCTTC. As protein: CASSFGGNYGYTF.

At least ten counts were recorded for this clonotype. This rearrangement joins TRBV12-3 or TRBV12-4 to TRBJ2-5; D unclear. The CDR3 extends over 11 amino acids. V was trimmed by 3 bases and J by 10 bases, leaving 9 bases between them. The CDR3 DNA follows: TGTGCCAGCAGTTTGGGTCGGATCCAGTACTTC. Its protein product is CASSLGRIQYF.

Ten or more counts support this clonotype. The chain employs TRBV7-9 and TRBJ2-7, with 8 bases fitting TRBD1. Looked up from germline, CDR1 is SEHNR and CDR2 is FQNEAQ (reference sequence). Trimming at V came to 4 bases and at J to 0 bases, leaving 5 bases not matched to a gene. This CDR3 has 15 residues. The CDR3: CASSSTGGSSYEQYF. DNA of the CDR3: TGTGCCAGCAGCTCCACAGGGGGGAGCTCCTACGAGCAGTACTTC.

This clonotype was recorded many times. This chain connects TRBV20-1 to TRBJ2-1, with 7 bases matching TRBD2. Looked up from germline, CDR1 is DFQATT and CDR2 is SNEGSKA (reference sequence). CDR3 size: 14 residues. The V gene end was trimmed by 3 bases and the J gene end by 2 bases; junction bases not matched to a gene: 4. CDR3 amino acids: CSASSSGPYNEQFF. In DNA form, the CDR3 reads TGCAGTGCTAGCTCTAGCGGCCCCTACAATGAGCAGTTCTTC.

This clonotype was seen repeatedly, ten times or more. The CDR3 region is CASSLDPSGANVLTF. DNA of the CDR3: TGCGCCAGCAGCTTGGATCCCTCTGGGGCCAACGTCCTGACTTTC. The rearrangement joins TRBV5-1 to TRBJ2-6; D remains ambiguous. The length of the CDR3 is 15 residues. Between the trimmed V and J ends, which lost 0 bases and 0 bases, there was a span of 4 bases. Germline CDR1 SGHRS, CDR2 YFSETQ.

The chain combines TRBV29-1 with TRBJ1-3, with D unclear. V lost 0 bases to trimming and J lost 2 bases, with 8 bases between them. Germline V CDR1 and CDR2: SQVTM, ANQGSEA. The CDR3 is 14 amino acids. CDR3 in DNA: TGCAGCGTTGAAGATCGGGAGCCTGGAAACACCATATATTTT. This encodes CSVEDREPGNTIYF.

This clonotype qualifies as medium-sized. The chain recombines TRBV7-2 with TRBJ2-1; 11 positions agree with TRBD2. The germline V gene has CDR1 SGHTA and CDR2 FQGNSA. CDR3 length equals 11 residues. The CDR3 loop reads CSSGRFNEQFF. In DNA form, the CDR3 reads TGTTCTAGCGGGAGGTTCAATGAGCAGTTCTTC.

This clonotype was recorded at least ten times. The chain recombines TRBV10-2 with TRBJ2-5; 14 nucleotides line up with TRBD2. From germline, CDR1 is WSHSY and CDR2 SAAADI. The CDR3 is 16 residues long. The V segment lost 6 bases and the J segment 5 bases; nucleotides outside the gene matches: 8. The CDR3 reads CASSSGTSGSGETQYF. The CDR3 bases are TGCGCCAGCAGCTCAGGGACTAGCGGGAGCGGGGAGACCCAGTACTTC.

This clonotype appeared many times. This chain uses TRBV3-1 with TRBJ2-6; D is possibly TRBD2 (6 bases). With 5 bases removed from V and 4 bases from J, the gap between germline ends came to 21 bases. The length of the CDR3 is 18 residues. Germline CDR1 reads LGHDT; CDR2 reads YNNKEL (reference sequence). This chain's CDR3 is CASSSRVGGAGGANVLTF. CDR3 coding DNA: TGTGCCAGCAGCTCCCGGGTAGGAGGGGCTGGAGGGGCCAACGTCCTGACTTTC.

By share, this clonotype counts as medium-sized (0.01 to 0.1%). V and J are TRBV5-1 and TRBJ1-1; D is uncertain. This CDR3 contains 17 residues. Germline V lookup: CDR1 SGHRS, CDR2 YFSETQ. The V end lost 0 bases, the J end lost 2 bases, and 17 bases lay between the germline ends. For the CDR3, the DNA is TGCGCCAGCAGCTTGGCCTTTATTGCCGGCGCAAACACTGAAGCTTTCTTT. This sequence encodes CASSLAFIAGANTEAFF.

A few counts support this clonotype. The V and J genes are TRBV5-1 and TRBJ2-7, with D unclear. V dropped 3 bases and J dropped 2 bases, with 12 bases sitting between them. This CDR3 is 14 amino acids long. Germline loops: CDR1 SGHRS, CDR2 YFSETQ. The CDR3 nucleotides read TGCGCCAGCAGCTCGCCTTCAGCCCCCTACGAGCAGTACTTC. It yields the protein CASSSPSAPYEQYF.

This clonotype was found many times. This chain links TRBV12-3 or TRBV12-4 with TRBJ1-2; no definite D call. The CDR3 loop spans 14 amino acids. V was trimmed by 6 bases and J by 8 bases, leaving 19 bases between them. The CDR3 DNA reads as TGTGCCAGCAGCCTCGGACTACGAATGGAGGGCTACACCTTC. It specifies CASSLGLRMEGYTF.

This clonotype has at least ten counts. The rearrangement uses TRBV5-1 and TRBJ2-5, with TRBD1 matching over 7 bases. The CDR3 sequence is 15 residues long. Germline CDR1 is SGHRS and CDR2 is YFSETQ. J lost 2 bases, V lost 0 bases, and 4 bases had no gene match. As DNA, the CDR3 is TGCGCCAGCAGCTTGGATGGGACAGAGCAAGAGACCCAGTACTTC. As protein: CASSLDGTEQETQYF. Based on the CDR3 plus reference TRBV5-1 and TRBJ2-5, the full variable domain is KAGVTQTPRYLIKTRGQQVTLSCSPISGHRSVSWYQQTPGQGLQFLFEYFSETQRNKGNFPGRFSGRQFSNSRSEMNVSTLELGDSALYLCASSLDGTEQETQYFGPGTRLLVL.

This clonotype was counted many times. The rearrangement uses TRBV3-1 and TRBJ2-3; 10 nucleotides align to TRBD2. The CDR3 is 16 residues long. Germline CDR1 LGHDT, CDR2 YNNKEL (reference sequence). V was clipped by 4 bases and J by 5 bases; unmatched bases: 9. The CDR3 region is CASSLAGLAEKDTQYF. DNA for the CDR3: TGTGCCAGCAGCCTTGCCGGACTAGCGGAAAAAGATACGCAGTATTTT.

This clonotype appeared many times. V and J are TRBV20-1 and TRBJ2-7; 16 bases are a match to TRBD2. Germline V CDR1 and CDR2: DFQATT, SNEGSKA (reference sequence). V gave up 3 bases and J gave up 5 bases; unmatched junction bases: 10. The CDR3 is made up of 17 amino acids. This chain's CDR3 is CSASTGTSGRASNEQYF. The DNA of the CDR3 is TGCAGTGCTAGCACCGGGACTAGCGGGAGGGCCAGTAACGAGCAGTACTTC.

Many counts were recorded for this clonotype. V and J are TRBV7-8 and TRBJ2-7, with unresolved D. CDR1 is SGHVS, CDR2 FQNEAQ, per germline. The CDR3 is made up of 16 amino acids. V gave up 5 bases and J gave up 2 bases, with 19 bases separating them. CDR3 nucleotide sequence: TGTGCCAGCAGCCTCGGACGCAGACCTTCCCCCTACGAGCAGTACTTC. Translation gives CASSLGRRPSPYEQYF.

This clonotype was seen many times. CDR3 residues: CAWSLGQRALHF. The CDR3 nucleotides are TGTGCCTGGAGTCTGGGACAGCGGGCCCTCCACTTT. The chain combines TRBV30 with TRBJ1-6; 7 positions agree with TRBD1. Germline CDR1 and CDR2: GTSNPN and SVGIG (reference sequence). This CDR3 region has 12 residues. J lost 14 bases, V lost 2 bases, and 6 bases had no gene match.

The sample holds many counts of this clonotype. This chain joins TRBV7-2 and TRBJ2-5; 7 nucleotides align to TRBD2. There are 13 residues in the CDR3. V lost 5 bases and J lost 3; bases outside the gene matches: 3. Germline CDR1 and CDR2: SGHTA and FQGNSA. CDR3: CASSRDYKETQYF. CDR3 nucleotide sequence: TGTGCCAGCAGCCGGGACTATAAAGAGACCCAGTACTTC.

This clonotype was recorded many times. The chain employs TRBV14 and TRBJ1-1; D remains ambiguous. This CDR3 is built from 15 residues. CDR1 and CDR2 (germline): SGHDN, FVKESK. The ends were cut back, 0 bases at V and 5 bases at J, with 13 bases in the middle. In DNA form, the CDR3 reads TGTGCCAGCAGCCAAGACACCGAAACTTCGACTGAAGCTTTCTTT. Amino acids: CASSQDTETSTEAFF.